These 27 T cell receptor beta chains share one sample of origin, sequenced in a study of cytomegalovirus exposure and HLA in healthy donors. Data came from immunoSEQ multiplex PCR; TCRdb stores just in-frame clones and leaves some out. The sample gives 190,000 or so clones, about four fifths of which show up once; approximately 3% is in the top ten. Sequenced sample: PBMCs. All receptors derive from a woman aged 18-29 years in good health and CMV-seropositive.

This clone was seen only once. The CDR3 loop is CASSLFSSGGKIGNEQYF. The CDR3, as DNA: TGTGCCAGCAGCCTCTTCTCGTCGGGGGGGAAGATTGGTAACGAGCAGTACTTC. The chain is built from TRBV2 and TRBJ2-7; 8 positions agree with TRBD2. Germline V lookup: CDR1 SNHLY, CDR2 FYNNEI. J gave up 5 bases and V 6 bases, and 21 bases lay outside the gene matches. The CDR3 consists of 18 residues.

This chain connects TRBV5-1 to TRBJ2-1; D uncertain. The CDR3 sequence is 16 residues long. Trimming shortened V by 1 base and J by 7 bases, and 18 bases separated the two germline ends. Germline V gene lookup returns CDR1 SGHRS and CDR2 YFSETQ. CDR3 sequence reads: CASSLNPAVGLNEQFF. Here the CDR3 DNA reads TGCGCCAGCAGCTTGAATCCCGCAGTCGGGTTGAATGAGCAGTTCTTC.

This chain uses TRBV4-3 with TRBJ2-7; TRBD2 matches at 11 bases. In germline, CDR1 is LGHNA, CDR2 YSLEER. V dropped 3 bases and J dropped 5; count of bases not matched to a gene: 3. The CDR3 consists of 14 residues. The CDR3 reads CASSQGLAVDEQYF. CDR3 nucleotides: TGCGCCAGCAGCCAGGGACTAGCGGTCGACGAGCAGTACTTC.

The gene calls are TRBV6-4 and TRBJ1-6, with D possibly matching TRBD1 (5 bases). In germline, CDR1 is MRHNA, CDR2 SNTAGT. There are 14 residues in the CDR3. The germline V and J ends were trimmed by 4 bases and 7 bases, with 11 bases remaining between them. The CDR3 loop reads CASSVSGQNSPLHF. The CDR3 bases are TGTGCCAGCAGTGTGTCAGGGCAGAATTCACCCCTCCACTTT.

V and J are TRBV5-1 and TRBJ1-1; 8 bases fit TRBD1. CDR1 and CDR2 (germline): SGHRS, YFSETQ. This CDR3 spans 15 amino acids. Trimming took 4 bases from V and 3 from J; bases not matched to a gene: 8. The CDR3 region has the DNA TGCGCCAGCAGCCACCGGACAGGGACCGACACTGAAGCTTTCTTT. Its protein is CASSHRTGTDTEAFF.

This chain connects TRBV5-4 to TRBJ2-3; possible D gene TRBD1, 6 bases. CDR3 length: 12 amino acids. Deletions cut 4 bases from V and 11 bases from J, with 14 bases between. CDR1 and CDR2 (germline): SGHNT, YYREEE (reference sequence). CDR3 protein: CASSPHREQQYF. As DNA, the CDR3 is TGTGCCAGCAGCCCCCACAGGGAACAGCAGTATTTT.

The V and J genes are TRBV28 and TRBJ1-4; 9 nucleotides align to TRBD1. The V gene end was trimmed by 2 bases and the J gene end by 8 bases; junction bases not matched to a gene: 9. Germline CDR1 MDHEN, CDR2 SYDVKM. The CDR3 length is 16 residues. This CDR3 is CASSLIRGQGKEKLFF. In DNA, the CDR3 is TGTGCCAGCAGTTTAATCCGGGGACAGGGAAAAGAAAAACTGTTTTTT.

To note about this clone: Other DNA sequences within the sample encode an identical CDR3. This rearrangement joins TRBV11-2 to TRBJ2-5; possibly TRBD2 for D (5 bases). This CDR3 has 13 residues. The germline gives CDR1 SGHAT, CDR2 FQNNGV. Trimming cost V 5 bases and J 4 bases, with 11 bases left between them. CDR3 sequence (DNA): TGTGCCAGCAGCCGAGGGTCGGGAGAGACCCAGTACTTC. This gives the protein CASSRGSGETQYF.

This clone has only one observation. The chain employs TRBV29-1 and TRBJ2-7; 8 positions agree with TRBD1. Germline assignment: CDR1 SQVTM and CDR2 ANQGSEA. This CDR3 has 15 residues. V shed 1 base and J 4 bases; nucleotides not matched to a gene: 9. The DNA for the CDR3 is TGCAGCGTTGAAGCCCCTAGGACAGGGAATTACGAGCAGTACTTC. It specifies CSVEAPRTGNYEQYF.

The chain recombines TRBV19 with TRBJ1-2; 7 bases match TRBD1. The CDR3 sequence is 10 residues long. Trimming took 11 bases from V and 8 from J; bases not matched to a gene: 5. Germline values: CDR1 LNHDA, CDR2 SQIVND (reference sequence). DNA of the CDR3: TGTGCCGGTTACAGGGGCGGCTACACCTTC. The encoded protein is CAGYRGGYTF.

V gene TRBV7-9 combines with J gene TRBJ2-7; D possibly corresponds to TRBD1 (6 bases). The ends were cut back, 7 bases at V and 5 bases at J, with 12 bases in the middle. The CDR3 extends over 12 amino acids. Germline assignment: CDR1 SEHNR and CDR2 FQNEAQ (reference sequence). CDR3 in amino acids: CASNTGYDEQYF. CDR3 DNA: TGTGCCAGCAACACAGGGTACGACGAGCAGTACTTC.

This chain connects TRBV5-1 to TRBJ1-3; D unresolved. V was trimmed by 4 bases and J by 2 bases, leaving 10 bases between them. The CDR3 contains 14 residues. Per germline, CDR1 SGHRS and CDR2 YFSETQ. CDR3 region: CASSDGRTGNTIYF. The DNA of the CDR3 is TGCGCCAGCAGCGATGGGAGAACTGGAAACACCATATATTTT.

The rearrangement uses TRBV6-1 and TRBJ1-5, with 7 bases matching TRBD1. The CDR3 has 15 residues. V lost 2 bases to trimming and J lost 9 bases; unmatched junction nucleotides: 10. Per the germline V gene, CDR1 is MNHNS and CDR2 is SASEGT. The CDR3 DNA follows: TGTGCCAGCAGTGAAAATAGGGCAGGGGGTATGCCCCAGCATTTT. The encoded protein is CASSENRAGGMPQHF.

V usage is TRBV6-6 and J usage is TRBJ1-1; D not certain. The ends were cut back, 11 bases at V and 5 bases at J, with 18 bases in the middle. Germline CDR1 MNHNY, CDR2 SVGAGI (reference sequence). The CDR3 covers 13 residues. As DNA, the CDR3 is TGTGCCGGAACAGCATCGCGGGCTACTGAAGCTTTCTTT. It codes for CAGTASRATEAFF.

V gene TRBV7-6 combines with J gene TRBJ2-3; 8 bases agree with TRBD1. CDR3 length equals 13 residues. The germline V gene encodes CDR1 SGHVS and CDR2 FNYEAQ. J was trimmed by 6 bases and V by 5 bases; bases with no gene match: 4. The CDR3 DNA sequence: TGTGCCAGCAGCGAGGGACAGGCGGATACGCAGTATTTT. This encodes CASSEGQADTQYF.

J is TRBJ1-1 and V is TRBV7-9; D is uncertain. V was clipped by 3 bases and J by 6 bases, with 8 bases between them. CDR3 length equals 12 residues. Germline-derived CDR1 and CDR2 are SEHNR and FQNEAQ (reference sequence). CDR3 amino acids: CASSFPTAEAFF. Written as DNA, the CDR3 is TGTGCCAGCAGCTTCCCCACGGCTGAAGCTTTCTTT.

V and J are TRBV5-4 and TRBJ1-2, with 11 bases identical to TRBD1. This CDR3 spans 17 amino acids. Germline lookup yields CDR1 SGHNT and CDR2 YYREEE (reference sequence). Germline trimming cut 2 bases from V and 8 bases from J; bases unmatched to any gene: 14. The CDR3 DNA follows: TGTGCCAGCAGCTTCGGACAGGGGGCGCCGATAGGAGGAGGCTACACCTTC. Translated: CASSFGQGAPIGGGYTF.

The chain employs TRBV15 and TRBJ1-2, with D uncertain. With 0 bases removed from V and 7 bases from J, the gap between germline ends came to 3 bases. This CDR3 has 11 residues. CDR1 is LNHNV and CDR2 is YYDKDF in the germline V gene (reference sequence). The CDR3 DNA follows: TGTGCCACCAGCAGAGATCTTGGCTACACCTTC. It translates to CATSRDLGYTF.

This sequence joins TRBV29-1 and TRBJ2-5; TRBD1 matches 10 bases. V was clipped by 5 bases and J by 2 bases; unmatched bases: 5. The germline V gene encodes CDR1 SQVTM and CDR2 ANQGSEA. The length of the CDR3 is 14 residues. CDR3 in amino acids: CSVRTGGYQETQYF. The CDR3 DNA reads as TGCAGCGTTAGGACAGGGGGTTATCAAGAGACCCAGTACTTC.

Notes on this clone: Other DNA sequences of this sample code for an identical CDR3. The rearrangement links TRBV5-1 to TRBJ1-4, with 7 bases fitting TRBD1. Looked up from germline, CDR1 is SGHRS and CDR2 is YFSETQ. The CDR3 totals 14 residues. Trimming at V came to 4 bases and at J to 4 bases, leaving 4 bases not matched to a gene. The chain's CDR3 is CASSQGQLNEKLFF. DNA of the CDR3: TGCGCCAGCAGCCAGGGACAGCTTAATGAAAAACTGTTTTTT.

This sequence joins TRBV7-9 and TRBJ2-3; 10 bases align to TRBD2. This CDR3 spans 15 amino acids. The germline V gene encodes CDR1 SEHNR and CDR2 FQNEAQ (reference sequence). V shed 4 bases and J 3 bases; nucleotides not matched to a gene: 4. The CDR3 sequence: CASSSSGGVTDTQYF. The CDR3 bases are TGTGCCAGCAGCTCCAGCGGGGGGGTAACAGATACGCAGTATTTT. Filled out from reference TRBV7-9 and TRBJ2-3, the complete variable domain reads DTGVSQNPRHKITKRGQNVTFRCDPISEHNRLYWYRQTLGQGPEFLTYFQNEAQLEKSRLLSDRFSAERPKGSFSTLEIQRTEQGDSAMYLCASSSSGGVTDTQYFGPGTRLTVL.

The rearrangement uses TRBV4-2 and TRBJ2-7; D is unresolved. The germline V gene has CDR1 LGHNA and CDR2 YNFKEQ. CDR3 size: 14 residues. The ends were cut back, 0 bases at V and 0 bases at J, with 6 bases in the middle. CDR3 nucleotide sequence: TGTGCCAGCAGCCAAGATCGGTACTCCTACGAGCAGTACTTC. Its translation: CASSQDRYSYEQYF.

V gene TRBV7-9 combines with J gene TRBJ1-2, with D perhaps TRBD1 (5 bases). CDR3 length equals 15 residues. Germline-derived CDR1 and CDR2 are SEHNR and FQNEAQ (reference sequence). Trimming took 6 bases from V and 5 from J, leaving 19 bases between them. CDR3 loop: CASSQLGGDRYGYTF. The CDR3 bases are TGTGCCAGCAGTCAACTCGGGGGGGATAGGTATGGCTACACCTTC. The entire variable domain, with the rest obtained from reference TRBV7-9 and TRBJ1-2, is as follows: DTGVSQNPRHKITKRGQNVTFRCDPISEHNRLYWYRQTLGQGPEFLTYFQNEAQLEKSRLLSDRFSAERPKGSFSTLEIQRTEQGDSAMYLCASSQLGGDRYGYTFGSGTRLTVV.

The CDR3 is CASFPFGGWNTEAFF. DNA for the CDR3: TGTGCCAGTTTTCCCTTTGGGGGGTGGAACACTGAAGCTTTCTTT. The gene calls are TRBV6-5 and TRBJ1-1, with D maybe TRBD1 (5 bases). This CDR3 region has 15 residues. Trimming shortened V by 9 bases and J by 1 base, and 18 bases separated the two germline ends. Per germline, CDR1 MNHEY and CDR2 SVGAGI.

The chain joins TRBV29-1 to TRBJ2-1, with 9 nucleotides matching TRBD2. Trimming cost V 3 bases and J 6 bases; bases outside gene matches: 12. Germline CDR1 SQVTM, CDR2 ANQGSEA. The CDR3 covers 16 residues. The chain's CDR3 is CSVDSGRGLARNEQFF. In nucleotides, the CDR3 is TGCAGCGTTGACTCCGGGAGGGGACTAGCTCGCAATGAGCAGTTCTTC.

The V gene is TRBV19, the J gene TRBJ2-7; 9 bases map to TRBD2. The CDR3 extends over 13 amino acids. After removal of 8 bases from V and 3 bases from J, the junction contained 5 bases not matched to a gene. From germline, CDR1 is LNHDA and CDR2 SQIVND (reference sequence). The CDR3 spells CASRRSGGYEQYF. The CDR3 DNA reads TGTGCCAGTCGTCGTAGCGGGGGCTACGAGCAGTACTTC.

The rearrangement uses TRBV19 and TRBJ1-5; the D is unclear. The V end was cut by 3 bases, the J end by 3 bases, with 15 bases between. Per the germline V gene, CDR1 is LNHDA and CDR2 is SQIVND (reference sequence). The CDR3 length is 16 residues. As DNA, the CDR3 is TGTGCCAGTAGTATCGGACTTGGGCGGGTCAATCAGCCCCAGCATTTT. Translating gives CASSIGLGRVNQPQHF.